A single T cell receptor beta chain is shown here with its context. This clone was detected ten times or more. The target of this receptor is not known. Base quality data are lacking; no much larger clone is found one base away. No patient had received any treatment before thyroid surgery. Patient clinical samples collected from about 2011 to 2018 were retrospectively analysed using T-cell receptor beta sequencing. The sample comes from a study of metastatic and nonmetastatic thyroid tumors (dated by TCRdb to 2020 to 2022). About the full investigation: The researchers compared repertoires between peripheral blood samples and tumor or nodule tissue samples from patients with malignant or benign thyroid disease.

Receptor amplification or capture employed PCR. The instrument given in TCRdb is Illumina HiSeq 4000. High-throughput sequencing was used to profile the TCR beta-chain CDR3 region of each patient. As for how the authors treated the data: Drawing on CDR3 differences between clinicopathological groups, the researchers built a classifier meant to tell apart patients with distant-metastatic papillary thyroid cancer. The Shannon index was used to measure repertoire diversity, and the Morisita-Horn index was used to measure how similar tumor and blood repertoires were. The public reads were run again by TCRdb, first through fastp at Q25 and then through MiXCR, and only productive beta chains were kept. What appears here as the V and J calls and clone size reflects TCRdb's work, not the paper's. A total of roughly 98,000 clones appear in this sample, just under 15% of them only once. 3.6% of the sample comes from the top ten.

V and J are trimmed by 4 bases and 0 bases, and the gene matches miss 17 bases of the junction. The germline V gene sets CDR1 to SGHRS and CDR2 to YFSETQ. The CDR3 spans 20 residues, from the cysteine through the phenylalanine. The read is trimmed to its CDR3 DNA, 60 bases read in frame from base 1. General conclusions and limits of the study: In both blood and tumor samples, TCR beta diversity was reported to be significantly higher in malignant tumors than in benign nodules.

This clonotype was obtained from a female donor with papillary thyroid cancer or a benign thyroid nodule (not recorded which). Some clones in this sample may be carry-over from other donors' samples. The specimen was blood. The rearranged segments are TRBV5-1 and TRBJ2-7; 12 central bases correspond to TRBD1. The CDR3 amino acid sequence is: CASSLARRDRGQLFSYEQYF. The bases read TGCGCCAGCAGCCTGGCGAGGCGGGACAGGGGGCAACTGTTCTCCTACGAGCAGTACTTC.